This TCR beta chain was obtained from a study of blood T cell repertoires in COVID-19. Overall study context: Sites across the United States, Italy and Spain contributed samples from acute and convalescent COVID-19. The analysed material was cDNA or gDNA that came from T cells, B-cell-depleted T cells, or PBMCs.

Original data processing: Quantification of nucleated cells was approximated via reference gene primer amplification. Assay used: immunoSEQ multiplex PCR; TCRdb lists only in-frame clones, some missing. The V and J calls and clone size are taken from that table; D and trimming were inferred from the DNA. The sample lists approximately 250,000 clones; over 75% were seen once. Those enrolled, adults aged 18 to 89 years, came from around 25 US areas. Germline CDR1 SGHNT, CDR2 YYREEE (reference sequence). Trimming took 3 bases from V and 2 from J; bases not matched to a gene: 5. This CDR3 contains 14 residues.

The rearrangement links TRBV5-4 to TRBJ2-7; 7 positions agree with TRBD2. The sequence derives from a woman in her forties or fifties with acute COVID-19. Sequenced input: PBMCs or T cells enriched from blood (not recorded which). The CDR3 protein is CASSSQRGAYEQYF. In nucleotides, the CDR3 is TGTGCCAGCAGCTCCCAGCGGGGAGCCTACGAGCAGTACTTC.